The source of this T cell receptor (beta chain) is a study of cytotoxic CD8 clonotypes in ibrutinib-treated CLL. Overall study findings and caveats: Clonality increased at ibrutinib response, then returned toward baseline at progression.

Some clones are missing from TCRdb's copy, which holds only in-frame ones; the method was immunoSEQ multiplex PCR. The sample includes over 30,000 clones, approximately 71% of them seen just once. This clone was seen a handful of times. Its cognate antigen is unknown. The material was PBMCs, obtained at disease progression, from a patient treated with ibrutinib. The TCR sequence derives from a human donor with chronic lymphocytic leukemia.

CDR3 sequence: CASSVGPNEQFF. CDR3 bases: TGTGCCAGCAGCGTAGGCCCTAATGAGCAGTTCTTC. The rearrangement uses TRBV9 and TRBJ2-1; D not resolved. In germline, CDR1 is SGDLS, CDR2 YYNGEE. V lost 0 bases and J 7 bases, leaving 5 bases between the germline ends. The CDR3 runs 12 residues.